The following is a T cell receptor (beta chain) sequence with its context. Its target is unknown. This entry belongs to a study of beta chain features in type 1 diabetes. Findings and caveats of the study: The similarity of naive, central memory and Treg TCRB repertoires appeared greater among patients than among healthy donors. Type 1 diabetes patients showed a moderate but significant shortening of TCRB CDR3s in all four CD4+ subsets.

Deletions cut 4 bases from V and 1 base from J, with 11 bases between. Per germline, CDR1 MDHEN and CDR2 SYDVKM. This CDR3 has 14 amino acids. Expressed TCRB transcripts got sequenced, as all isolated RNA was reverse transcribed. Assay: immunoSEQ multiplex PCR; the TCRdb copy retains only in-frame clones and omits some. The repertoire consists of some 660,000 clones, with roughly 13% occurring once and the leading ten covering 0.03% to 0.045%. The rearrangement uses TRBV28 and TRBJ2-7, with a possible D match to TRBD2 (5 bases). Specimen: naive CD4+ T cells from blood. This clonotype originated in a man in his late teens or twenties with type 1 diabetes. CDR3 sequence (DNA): TGTGCCAGCAGTTCCGAACCGGGGTCCTACGAGCAGTACTTC. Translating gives CASSSEPGSYEQYF.